This is a list of T cell receptor beta chains from one sample in a study of shared clonotypes between healthy human individuals. TCRdb keeps only in-frame clones here, not all; method: immunoSEQ multiplex PCR. In the table there are approximately 1.4 million clones, 95% to 99% of which are singletons. The material sequenced was naive CD4+ T cells sorted from blood. The origin of the receptors is a man between 25 and 39 years old in good health. Both conserved end residues are part of each CDR3. The order of the fields is CDR3 protein, CDR3 DNA, clone size, V gene, J gene, D gene. D genes are given only for firm matches. Size tells how often a clone was seen (once, few, many) or the class of an expanded clone, and some rows leave it out.

CAISVRRQETQYF	TGTGCCATCAGTGTTCGACGTCAAGAGACCCAGTACTTC	few	TRBV10-3	TRBJ2-5	NA
CAWSNRTSGRSGELFF	TGTGCCTGGAGTAACCGGACTAGCGGGAGGTCCGGGGAGCTGTTTTTT	once	TRBV30	TRBJ2-2	TRBD2
CASSLAGRDTGELFF	TGTGCCAGCAGTTTGGCGGGACGGGATACCGGGGAGCTGTTTTTT	NA	TRBV28	TRBJ2-2	NA
CATRGGVGASDTQYF	TGTGCCACCAGAGGGGGGGTGGGGGCTTCAGATACGCAGTATTTT	once	TRBV10-3	TRBJ2-3	NA
CASSLILSLGETQYF	TGTGCCAGCAGCTTAATTCTTTCTCTTGGGGAGACCCAGTACTTC	NA	TRBV7-7	TRBJ2-5	NA
CASSLGDRDFEKLFF	TGCGCCAGCAGCTTGGGGGACCGGGATTTTGAAAAACTGTTTTTT	NA	TRBV5-1	TRBJ1-4	NA
CASSIGTGSNQPQHF	TGTGCCAGCAGCATCGGGACAGGGAGCAATCAGCCCCAGCATTTT	NA	TRBV7-9	TRBJ1-5	TRBD1
CASSDRGREQYF	TGTGCCAGCAGCGACAGGGGGCGCGAGCAGTACTTC	NA	TRBV2	TRBJ2-7	TRBD1
CASSPIDEAAETQYF	TGTGCCAGCTCACCTATCGACGAGGCGGCCGAGACCCAGTACTTC	NA	TRBV18	TRBJ2-5	NA
CASSYLAAASYNEQFF	TGTGCCAGCAGTTATCTGGCGGCAGCCTCCTACAATGAGCAGTTCTTC	NA	TRBV6-5	TRBJ2-1	NA
CASSADRGYEQYF	TGTGCCAGCTCAGCTGACAGGGGATACGAGCAGTACTTC	NA	TRBV18	TRBJ2-7	TRBD1
CAISESIHYRDKRGGYTF	TGTGCCATCAGTGAGTCGATCCATTACCGGGACAAAAGAGGCGGCTACACCTTC	NA	TRBV10-3	TRBJ1-2	NA
CASSPQRSIDYNEQFF	TGCGCCAGCAGCCCTCAGAGGTCAATCGACTACAATGAGCAGTTCTTC	NA	TRBV4-1	TRBJ2-1	NA
CASSESLSSGMPSYEQYF	TGCGCCAGCAGTGAGTCGTTATCTAGCGGGATGCCCTCCTACGAGCAGTACTTC	NA	TRBV10-1	TRBJ2-7	TRBD2
CASSPLGSTDTQYF	TGTGCCAGCAGCCCACTAGGAAGCACAGATACGCAGTATTTT	NA	TRBV11-2	TRBJ2-3	NA
CASSLTFQQGTNYGYTF	TGTGCCAGCAGCTTAACGTTTCAACAGGGAACCAACTATGGCTACACCTTC	few	TRBV7-3	TRBJ1-2	NA
CASSEKLTSGRNTGELFF	TGCGCCAGCAGTGAGAAGCTTACTAGCGGGAGGAACACCGGGGAGCTGTTTTTT	NA	TRBV10-1	TRBJ2-2	TRBD2
CASTNRGLAGGEQYF	TGTGCCAGCACCAACCGGGGACTAGCGGGGGGTGAGCAGTACTTC	NA	TRBV7-9	TRBJ2-7	TRBD2
CASSLVKGNTEAFF	TGTGCCAGCAGCTTAGTGAAGGGGAACACTGAAGCTTTCTTT	NA	TRBV7-8	TRBJ1-1	NA
CASSYRLAGYEQYF	TGTGCCAGCAGTTACAGACTAGCGGGCTACGAGCAGTACTTC	NA	TRBV27	TRBJ2-7	TRBD2
CASNEQYF	TGTGCCAGCAATGAGCAGTACTTC	NA	TRBV18	TRBJ2-7	NA
CASRTLAVDLYEQYF	TGTGCCAGCAGAACACTAGCGGTAGACCTCTACGAGCAGTACTTC	NA	TRBV5-6	TRBJ2-7	TRBD2
CPRGGRPPQETQYF	TGTCCGCGCGGGGGGCGGCCCCCTCAAGAGACCCAGTACTTC	NA	TRBV5-5	TRBJ2-5	TRBD2
CASSLGQGRNTIYF	TGTGCCAGCAGCTTGGGACAGGGGAGAAACACCATATATTTT	NA	TRBV5-4	TRBJ1-3	TRBD1
CASTKEVGGLPYEQYF	TGTGCCAGCACCAAGGAGGTGGGAGGACTCCCCTACGAGCAGTACTTC	NA	TRBV7-2	TRBJ2-7	NA
CASSLGHLGETQYF	TGCGCCAGCAGCTTGGGACACTTGGGGGAGACCCAGTACTTC	once	TRBV5-1	TRBJ2-5	NA
CASSLTGGSELFF	TGTGCCAGCAGCTTGACAGGGGGAAGTGAGCTGTTTTTT	NA	TRBV9	TRBJ2-2	TRBD1
CASSRGLGTDTQYF	TGTGCCAGCAGTAGGGGGCTTGGCACAGATACGCAGTATTTT	NA	TRBV6-1	TRBJ2-3	TRBD1
CASSTPGGEQYF	TGTGCCAGCAGCACCCCTGGGGGGGAGCAGTACTTC	NA	TRBV7-6	TRBJ2-7	NA
CASSPGTTNYGYTF	TGTGCCAGCTCCCCCGGGACAACTAACTATGGCTACACCTTC	once	TRBV18	TRBJ1-2	NA
CASSPQLAEINNEQFF	TGTGCCAGCTCACCGCAACTAGCGGAGATTAACAATGAGCAGTTCTTC	NA	TRBV18	TRBJ2-1	TRBD2
CASSYTPPPLGYNEQFF	TGTGCCAGCAGCTATACCCCCCCGCCGTTAGGCTACAATGAGCAGTTCTTC	NA	TRBV7-3	TRBJ2-1	NA
CASSLRQGHQPQHF	TGTGCCAGCAGCTTGCGACAGGGTCATCAGCCCCAGCATTTT	NA	TRBV7-2	TRBJ1-5	TRBD1
CASSWGTSGTDTQYF	TGTGCCAGCAGCTGGGGGACTAGCGGCACAGATACGCAGTATTTT	NA	TRBV5-6	TRBJ2-3	TRBD2
CASSTVPTDTQYF	TGTGCCAGCAGTACAGTACCGACAGATACGCAGTATTTT	NA	TRBV28	TRBJ2-3	NA